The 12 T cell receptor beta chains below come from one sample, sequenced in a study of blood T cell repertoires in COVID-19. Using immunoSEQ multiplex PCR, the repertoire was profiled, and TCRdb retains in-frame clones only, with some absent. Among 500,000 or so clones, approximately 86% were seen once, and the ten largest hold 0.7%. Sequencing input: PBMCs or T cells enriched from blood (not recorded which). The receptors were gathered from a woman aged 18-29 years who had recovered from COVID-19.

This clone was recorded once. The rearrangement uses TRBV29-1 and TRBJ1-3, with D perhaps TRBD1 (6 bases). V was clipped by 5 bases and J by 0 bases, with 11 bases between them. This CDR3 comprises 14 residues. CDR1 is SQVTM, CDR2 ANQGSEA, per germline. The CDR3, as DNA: TGCAGCGTTCAAAAGGACAGCTCTGGAAACACCATATATTTT. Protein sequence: CSVQKDSSGNTIYF.

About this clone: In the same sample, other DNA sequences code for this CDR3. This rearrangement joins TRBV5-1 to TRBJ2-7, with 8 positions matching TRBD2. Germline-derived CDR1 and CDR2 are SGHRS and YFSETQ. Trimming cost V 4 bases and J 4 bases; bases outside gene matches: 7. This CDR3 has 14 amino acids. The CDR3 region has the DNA TGCGCCAGCAGCCCGAGCGGGGGCAGGTACGAGCAGTACTTC. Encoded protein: CASSPSGGRYEQYF.

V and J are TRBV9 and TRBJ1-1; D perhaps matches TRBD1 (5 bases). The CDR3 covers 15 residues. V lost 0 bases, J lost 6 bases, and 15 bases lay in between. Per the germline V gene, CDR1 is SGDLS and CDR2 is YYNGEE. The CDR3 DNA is TGTGCCAGCAGCGTAGGCGATGCAGGGTACGCTGAAGCTTTCTTT. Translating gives CASSVGDAGYAEAFF. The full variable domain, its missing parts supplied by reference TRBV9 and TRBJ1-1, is DSGVTQTPKHLITATGQRVTLRCSPRSGDLSVYWYQQSLDQGLQFLIQYYNGEERAKGNILERFSAQQFPDLHSELNLSSLELGDSALYFCASSVGDAGYAEAFFGQGTRLTVV.

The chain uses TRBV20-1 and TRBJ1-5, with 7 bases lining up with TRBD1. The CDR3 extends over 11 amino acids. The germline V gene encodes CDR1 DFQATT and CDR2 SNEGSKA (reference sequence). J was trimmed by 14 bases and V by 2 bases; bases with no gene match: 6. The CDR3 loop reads CSARIGQVEHF. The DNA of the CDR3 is TGCAGTGCTAGAATTGGACAGGTAGAGCATTTT.

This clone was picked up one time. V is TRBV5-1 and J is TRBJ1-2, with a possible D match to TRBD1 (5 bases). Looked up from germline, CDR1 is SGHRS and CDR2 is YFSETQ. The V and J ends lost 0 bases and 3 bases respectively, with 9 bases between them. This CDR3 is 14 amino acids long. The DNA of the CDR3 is TGCGCCAGCAGCTTGGGGGGCACGGACTATGGCTACACCTTC. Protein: CASSLGGTDYGYTF.

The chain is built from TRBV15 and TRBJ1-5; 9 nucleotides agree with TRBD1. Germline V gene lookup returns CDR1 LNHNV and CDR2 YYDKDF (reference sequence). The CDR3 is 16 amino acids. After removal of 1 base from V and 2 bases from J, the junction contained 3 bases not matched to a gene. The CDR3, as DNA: TGTGCCACCAGCAGAGTCAGGACAGGGGGCAATCAGCCCCAGCATTTT. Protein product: CATSRVRTGGNQPQHF.

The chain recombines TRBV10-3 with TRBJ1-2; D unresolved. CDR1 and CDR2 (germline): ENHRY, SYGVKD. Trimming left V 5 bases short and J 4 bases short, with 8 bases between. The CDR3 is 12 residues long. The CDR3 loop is CAISPGIYGYTF. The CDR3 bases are TGTGCCATCAGTCCGGGGATCTATGGCTACACCTTC.

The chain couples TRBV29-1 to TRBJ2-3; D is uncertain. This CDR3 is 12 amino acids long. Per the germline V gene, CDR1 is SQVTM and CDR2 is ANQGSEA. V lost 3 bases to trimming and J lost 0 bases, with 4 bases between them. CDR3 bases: TGCAGCGTTGAGGCTAGCACAGATACGCAGTATTTT. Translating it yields CSVEASTDTQYF.

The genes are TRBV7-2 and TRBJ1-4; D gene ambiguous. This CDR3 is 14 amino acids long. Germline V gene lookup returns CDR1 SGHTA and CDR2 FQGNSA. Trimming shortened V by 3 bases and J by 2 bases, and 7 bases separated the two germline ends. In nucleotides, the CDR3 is TGTGCCAGCAGCTTCCCGCAGACTAATGAAAAACTGTTTTTT. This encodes CASSFPQTNEKLFF.

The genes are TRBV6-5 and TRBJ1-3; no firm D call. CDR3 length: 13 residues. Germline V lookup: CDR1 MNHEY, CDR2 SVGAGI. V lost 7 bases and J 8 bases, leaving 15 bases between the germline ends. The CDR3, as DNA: TGTGCCAGCACCACGAGAGGGAGAGACACCATATATTTT. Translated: CASTTRGRDTIYF.

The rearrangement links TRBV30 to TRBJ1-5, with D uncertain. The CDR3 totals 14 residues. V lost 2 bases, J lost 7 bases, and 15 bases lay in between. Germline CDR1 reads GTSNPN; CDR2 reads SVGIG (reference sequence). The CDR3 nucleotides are TGTGCCTGGAGTTCCAGGAAGTTTTTACAGCCCCAGCATTTT. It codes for CAWSSRKFLQPQHF.

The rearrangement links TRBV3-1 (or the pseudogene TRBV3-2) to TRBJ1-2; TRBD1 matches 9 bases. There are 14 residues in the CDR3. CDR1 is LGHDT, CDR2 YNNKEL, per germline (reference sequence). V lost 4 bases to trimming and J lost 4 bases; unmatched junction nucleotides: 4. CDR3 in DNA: TGTGCCAGCAGCCCGGGACAGGGTGGCTATGGCTACACCTTC. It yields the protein CASSPGQGGYGYTF.